This T cell receptor beta chain originates from a study of T cells in Graves' hyperthyroidism and ophthalmopathy. With regard to this clonotype: The antigen remains undetermined.

Amplification yielded TCR beta CDR3 regions, with RNA transcripts as the source. During a first-round RT-PCR of the TCR CDR3, the HTBI primer set was used. TCRdb fed the multiplex PCR reads into MiXCR, producing one record per CDR3 protein. Among roughly 840,000 distinct CDR3 sequences listed, about 38% were seen once. The V and J ends lost 4 bases and 3 bases, in that order; junction bases with no gene match: 8. Germline V gives CDR1 MNHEY, CDR2 SVGAGI. The CDR3 consists of 15 residues. Whole-study results and caveats: The model foresaw ophthalmopathy a median roughly 6.3 months prior to onset. Blood shared most expanded thyroid clonotypes above 0.001.

The PBMCs had their origin in roughly 10 ml of fresh peripheral blood. The sample consisted of blood. This TCR came from a man aged 18-30 years with Graves' hyperthyroidism. This chain connects TRBV6-5 to TRBJ2-7; TRBD2 agrees at 8 bases. The CDR3 DNA follows: TGTGCCAGCAGTTTCCGGGCCCGGGGGGGCTACGAGCAGTACTTC. Translation: CASSFRARGGYEQYF.